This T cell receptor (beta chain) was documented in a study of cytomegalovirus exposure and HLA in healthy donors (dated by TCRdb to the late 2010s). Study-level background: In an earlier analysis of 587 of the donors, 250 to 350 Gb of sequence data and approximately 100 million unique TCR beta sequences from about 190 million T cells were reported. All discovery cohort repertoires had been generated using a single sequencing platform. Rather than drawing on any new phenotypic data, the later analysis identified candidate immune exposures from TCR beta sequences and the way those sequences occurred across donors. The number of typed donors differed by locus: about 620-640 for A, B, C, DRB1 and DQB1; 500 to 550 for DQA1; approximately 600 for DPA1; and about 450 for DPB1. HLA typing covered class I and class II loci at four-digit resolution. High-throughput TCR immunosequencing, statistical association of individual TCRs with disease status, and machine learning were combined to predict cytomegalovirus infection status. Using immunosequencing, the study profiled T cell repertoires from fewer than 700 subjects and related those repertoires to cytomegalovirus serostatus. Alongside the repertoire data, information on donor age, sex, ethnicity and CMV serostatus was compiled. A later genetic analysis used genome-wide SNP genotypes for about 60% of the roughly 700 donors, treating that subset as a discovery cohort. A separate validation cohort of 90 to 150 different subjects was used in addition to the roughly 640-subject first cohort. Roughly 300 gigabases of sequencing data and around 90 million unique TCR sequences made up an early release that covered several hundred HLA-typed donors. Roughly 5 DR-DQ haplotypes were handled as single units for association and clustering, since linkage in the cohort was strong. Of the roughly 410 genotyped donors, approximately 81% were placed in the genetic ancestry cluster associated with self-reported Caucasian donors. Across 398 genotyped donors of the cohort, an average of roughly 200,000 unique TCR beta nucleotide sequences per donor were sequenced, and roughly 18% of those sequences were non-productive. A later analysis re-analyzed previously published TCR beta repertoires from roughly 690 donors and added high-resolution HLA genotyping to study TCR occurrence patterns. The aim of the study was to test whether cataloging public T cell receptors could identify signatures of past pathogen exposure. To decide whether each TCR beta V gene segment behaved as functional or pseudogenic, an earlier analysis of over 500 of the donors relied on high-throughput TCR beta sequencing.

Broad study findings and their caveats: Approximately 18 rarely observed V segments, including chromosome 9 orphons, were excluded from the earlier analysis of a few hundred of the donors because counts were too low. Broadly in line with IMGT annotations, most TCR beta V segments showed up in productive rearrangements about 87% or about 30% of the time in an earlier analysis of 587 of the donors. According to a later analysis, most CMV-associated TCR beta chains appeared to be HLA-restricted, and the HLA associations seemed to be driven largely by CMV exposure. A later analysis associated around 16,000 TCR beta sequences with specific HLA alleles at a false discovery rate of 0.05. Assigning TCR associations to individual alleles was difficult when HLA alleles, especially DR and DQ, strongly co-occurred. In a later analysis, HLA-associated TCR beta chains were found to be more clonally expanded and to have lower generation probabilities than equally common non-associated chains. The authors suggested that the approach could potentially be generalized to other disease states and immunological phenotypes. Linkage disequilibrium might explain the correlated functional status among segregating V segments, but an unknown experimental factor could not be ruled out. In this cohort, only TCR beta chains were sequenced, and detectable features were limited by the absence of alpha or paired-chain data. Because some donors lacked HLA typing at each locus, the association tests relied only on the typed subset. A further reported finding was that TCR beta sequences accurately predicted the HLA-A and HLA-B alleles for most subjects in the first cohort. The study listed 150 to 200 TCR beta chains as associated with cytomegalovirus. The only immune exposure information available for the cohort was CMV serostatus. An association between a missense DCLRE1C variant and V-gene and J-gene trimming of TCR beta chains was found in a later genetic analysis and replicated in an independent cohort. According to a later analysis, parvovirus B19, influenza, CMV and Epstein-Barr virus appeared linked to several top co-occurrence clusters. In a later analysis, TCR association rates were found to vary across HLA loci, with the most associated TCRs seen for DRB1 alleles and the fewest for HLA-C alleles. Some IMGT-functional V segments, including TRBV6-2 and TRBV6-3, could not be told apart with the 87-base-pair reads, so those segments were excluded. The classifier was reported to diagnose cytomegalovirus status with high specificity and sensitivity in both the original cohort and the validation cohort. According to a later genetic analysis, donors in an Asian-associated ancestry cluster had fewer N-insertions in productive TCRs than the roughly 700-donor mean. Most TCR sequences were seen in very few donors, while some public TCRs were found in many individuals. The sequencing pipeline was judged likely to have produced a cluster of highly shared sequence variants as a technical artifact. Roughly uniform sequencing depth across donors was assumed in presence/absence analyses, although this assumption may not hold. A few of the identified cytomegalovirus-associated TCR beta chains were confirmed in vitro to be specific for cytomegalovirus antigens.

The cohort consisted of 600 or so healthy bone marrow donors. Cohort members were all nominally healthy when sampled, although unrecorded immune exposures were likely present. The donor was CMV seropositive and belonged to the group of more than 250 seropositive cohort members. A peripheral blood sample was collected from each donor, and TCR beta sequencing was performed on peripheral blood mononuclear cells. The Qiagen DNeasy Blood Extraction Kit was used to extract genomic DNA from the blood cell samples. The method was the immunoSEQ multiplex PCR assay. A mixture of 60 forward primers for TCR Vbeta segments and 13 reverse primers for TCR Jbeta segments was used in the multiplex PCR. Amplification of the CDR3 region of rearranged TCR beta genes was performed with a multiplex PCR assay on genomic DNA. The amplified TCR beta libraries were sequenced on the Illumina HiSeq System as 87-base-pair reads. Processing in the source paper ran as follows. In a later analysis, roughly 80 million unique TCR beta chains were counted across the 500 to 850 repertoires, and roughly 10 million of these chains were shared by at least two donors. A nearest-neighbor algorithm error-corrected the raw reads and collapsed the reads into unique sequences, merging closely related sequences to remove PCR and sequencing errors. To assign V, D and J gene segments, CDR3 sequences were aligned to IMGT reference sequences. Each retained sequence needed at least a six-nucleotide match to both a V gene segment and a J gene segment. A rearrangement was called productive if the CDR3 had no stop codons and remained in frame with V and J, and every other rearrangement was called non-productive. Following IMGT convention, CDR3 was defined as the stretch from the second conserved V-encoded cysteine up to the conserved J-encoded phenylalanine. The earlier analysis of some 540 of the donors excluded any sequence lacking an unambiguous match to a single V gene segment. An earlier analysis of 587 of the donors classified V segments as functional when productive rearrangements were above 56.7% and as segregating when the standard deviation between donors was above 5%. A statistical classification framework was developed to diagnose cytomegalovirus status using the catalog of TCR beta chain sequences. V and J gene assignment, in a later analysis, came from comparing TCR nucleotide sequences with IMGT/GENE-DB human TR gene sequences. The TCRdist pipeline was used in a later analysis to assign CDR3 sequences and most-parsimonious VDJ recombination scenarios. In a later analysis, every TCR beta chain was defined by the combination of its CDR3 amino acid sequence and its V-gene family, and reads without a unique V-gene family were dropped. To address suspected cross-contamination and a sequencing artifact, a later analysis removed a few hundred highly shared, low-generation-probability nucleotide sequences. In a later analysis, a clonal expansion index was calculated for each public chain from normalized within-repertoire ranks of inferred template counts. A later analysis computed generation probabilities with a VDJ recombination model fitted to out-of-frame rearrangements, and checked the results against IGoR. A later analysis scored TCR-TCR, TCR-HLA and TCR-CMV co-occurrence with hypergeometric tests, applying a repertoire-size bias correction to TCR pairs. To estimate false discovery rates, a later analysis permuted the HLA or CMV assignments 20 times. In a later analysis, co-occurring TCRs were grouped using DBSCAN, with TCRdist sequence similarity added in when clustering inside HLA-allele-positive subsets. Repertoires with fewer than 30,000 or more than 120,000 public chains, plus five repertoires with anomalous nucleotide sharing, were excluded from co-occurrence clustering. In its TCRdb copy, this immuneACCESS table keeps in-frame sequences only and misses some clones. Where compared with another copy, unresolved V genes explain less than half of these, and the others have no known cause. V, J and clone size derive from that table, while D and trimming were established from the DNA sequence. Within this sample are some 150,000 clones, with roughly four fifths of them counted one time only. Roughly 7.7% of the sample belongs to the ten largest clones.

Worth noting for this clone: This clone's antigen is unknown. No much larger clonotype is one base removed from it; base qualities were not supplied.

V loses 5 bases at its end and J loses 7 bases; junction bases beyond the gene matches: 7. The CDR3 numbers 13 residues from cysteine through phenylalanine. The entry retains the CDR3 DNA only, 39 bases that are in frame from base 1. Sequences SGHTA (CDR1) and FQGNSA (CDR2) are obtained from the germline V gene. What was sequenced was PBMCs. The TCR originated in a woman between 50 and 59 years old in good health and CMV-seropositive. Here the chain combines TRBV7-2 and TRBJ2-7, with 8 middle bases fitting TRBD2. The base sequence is TGTGCCAGCAGCCCCCGGGGGGGAAGGGAGCAGTACTTC. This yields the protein CASSPRGGREQYF.